This T cell receptor beta chain was documented in a study of Tregs in tolerant kidney transplant recipients. Whole-study results and caveats: Changing PCR primers prevented nucleotide comparison between some patients' samples. Antigen-driven expansion was suggested because donor-specific Tregs expanded more than all Tregs in tolerant patients. The small number of patients limits these findings pending further validation.

Unstimulated Tregs (CD4+CD25+CD127-) and CD4+CD25- non-Tregs were sorted from PBMCs. On this clone: Its antigen remains unknown.

Only in-frame clones appear in the TCRdb table, and some are missing; sequencing was by immunoSEQ multiplex PCR. In the table there are around 78,000 clones, around 93% of which are singletons. The V end lost 0 bases, the J end lost 2 bases, and 17 bases lay between the germline ends. This CDR3 region has 18 residues. The germline V gene has CDR1 SGHKS and CDR2 YYEKEE (reference sequence). The source is a human donor who received a combined kidney and bone marrow transplant. The V gene is TRBV5-5, the J gene TRBJ2-2; weak D call: TRBD1 (5 bases). Sequencing was performed on Tregs from blood, taken before the transplant. This CDR3 is CASSLGLWTQGNTGELFF. CDR3 sequence (DNA): TGTGCCAGCAGCTTGGGACTTTGGACCCAGGGTAACACCGGGGAGCTGTTTTTT. Looking up the rest from reference TRBV5-5 and TRBJ2-2 gives the full variable domain: DAGVTQSPTHLIKTRGQQVTLRCSPISGHKSVSWYQQVLGQGPQFIFQYYEKEERGRGNFPDRFSARQFPNYSSELNVNALLLGDSALYLCASSLGLWTQGNTGELFFGEGSRLTVL.